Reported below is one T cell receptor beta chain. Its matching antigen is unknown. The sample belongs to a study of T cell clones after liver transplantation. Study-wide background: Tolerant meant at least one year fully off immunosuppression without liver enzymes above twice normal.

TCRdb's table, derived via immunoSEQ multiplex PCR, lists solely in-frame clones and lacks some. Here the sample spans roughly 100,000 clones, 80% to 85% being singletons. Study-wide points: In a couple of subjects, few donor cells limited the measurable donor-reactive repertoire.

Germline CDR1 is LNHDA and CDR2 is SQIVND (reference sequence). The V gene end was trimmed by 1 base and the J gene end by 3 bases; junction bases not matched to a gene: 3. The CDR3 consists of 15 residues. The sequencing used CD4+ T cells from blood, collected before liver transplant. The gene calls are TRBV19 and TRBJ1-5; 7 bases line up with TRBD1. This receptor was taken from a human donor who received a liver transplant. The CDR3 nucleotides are TGTGCCAGTAGTATAGGCGGGACAGACAATCAGCCCCAGCATTTT. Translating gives CASSIGGTDNQPQHF.